Each of the 9 T cell receptor beta chains below was sequenced from the same sample in a study of patients and donors after allogeneic stem cell transplantation. TCRdb re-called the RT-PCR reads through MiXCR, storing one row per CDR3 protein. The repertoire has about 200,000 distinct CDR3 sequences, 38% of them found once; the top ten carry around a tenth. Sample: blood, either unsorted or a sorted T cell fraction (not recorded which). Receptors originate from a human donor who was either an allogeneic HSCT recipient or a stem cell or donor lymphocyte infusion donor (not recorded which). It is not recorded whose cells these are; they may come from a transplant donor.

The chain couples TRBV30 to TRBJ2-1; 7 nucleotides agree with TRBD1. The CDR3 is made up of 13 amino acids. The germline V gene has CDR1 GTSNPN and CDR2 SVGIG (reference sequence). The ends lost 2 bases at V and 3 bases at J; junction bases unmatched: 1. CDR3 protein: CAWSWDSYNEQFF. The CDR3 DNA sequence: TGTGCCTGGAGTTGGGACAGCTACAATGAGCAGTTCTTC.

The chain uses TRBV27 and TRBJ1-6; D remains unclear. The CDR3 spans 13 residues. V shed 4 bases and J shed 10 bases, with 11 bases lying between them. Germline V CDR1 and CDR2: MNHEY, SMNVEV (reference sequence). CDR3 in amino acids: CASSSSFNSPLHF. The CDR3 DNA reads as TGTGCCAGCAGTTCGTCTTTTAACTCACCCCTCCACTTT.

The chain combines TRBV4-2 with TRBJ2-7; no clear D. V was cut by 1 base and J by 1 base, with 11 bases left in between. Germline values: CDR1 LGHNA, CDR2 YNFKEQ. The CDR3 is 15 amino acids. The CDR3 region has the DNA TGTGCCAGCAGCCAAGCTCCGACAAAGTCCTACGAGCAGTACTTC. Protein product: CASSQAPTKSYEQYF.

The rearrangement joins TRBV7-9 to TRBJ1-3, with 7 bases lining up with TRBD1. After removal of 5 bases from V and 13 bases from J, the junction contained 11 bases not matched to a gene. Germline V lookup: CDR1 SEHNR, CDR2 FQNEAQ (reference sequence). There are 13 residues in the CDR3. The DNA for the CDR3 is TGTGCCAGCAGCCGGGACAGCTTCTATCCTATATATTTT. This sequence encodes CASSRDSFYPIYF. Based on the CDR3 plus reference TRBV7-9 and TRBJ1-3, the full variable domain is DTGVSQNPRHKITKRGQNVTFRCDPISEHNRLYWYRQTLGQGPEFLTYFQNEAQLEKSRLLSDRFSAERPKGSFSTLEIQRTEQGDSAMYLCASSRDSFYPIYFGEGSWLTVV.

The rearrangement links TRBV28 to TRBJ1-5, with 12 bases matching TRBD1. Trimming cost V 6 bases and J 5 bases; bases outside gene matches: 8. The CDR3 is 16 amino acids. Per germline, CDR1 MDHEN and CDR2 SYDVKM. This CDR3 reads CASSGAGTGGYQPQHF. The CDR3 DNA reads TGTGCCAGCAGCGGAGCCGGGACAGGGGGCTATCAGCCCCAGCATTTT.

This chain uses TRBV20-1 with TRBJ1-6, with TRBD1 matching 9 bases. CDR3 size: 13 residues. In germline, CDR1 is DFQATT, CDR2 SNEGSKA (reference sequence). J gave up 5 bases and V 6 bases, and 2 bases lay outside the gene matches. The CDR3 DNA follows: TGCAGTGCGGGACAGGGTAATAATTCACCCCTCCACTTT. Translation gives CSAGQGNNSPLHF.

This clonotype was recorded only once. The chain couples TRBV5-1 to TRBJ2-7, with TRBD1 matching 10 bases. J lost 3 bases, V lost 4 bases, and 4 bases had no gene match. There are 14 residues in the CDR3. Germline-derived CDR1 and CDR2 are SGHRS and YFSETQ. CDR3 region: CASSRQGASYEQYF. DNA of the CDR3: TGCGCCAGCAGCCGACAGGGGGCGAGCTACGAGCAGTACTTC.

The rearrangement joins TRBV5-1 to TRBJ2-7; 7 bases match TRBD1. Germline V gives CDR1 SGHRS, CDR2 YFSETQ. V was pared by 3 bases and J by 5 bases, with 8 bases of the junction left unmatched. The CDR3 length is 14 residues. The CDR3 DNA follows: TGCGCCAGCAGCTGGGAGACAGGGAACGACGAGCAGTACTTC. Its protein product is CASSWETGNDEQYF.

This clonotype was detected a few times. The chain is built from TRBV18 and TRBJ2-3; TRBD1 matches 7 bases. The CDR3 sequence is 14 residues long. V lost 2 bases and J lost 10; bases outside the gene matches: 9. Per germline, CDR1 KGHSH and CDR2 LQKENI. CDR3 residues: CASSPDRAKKAQYF. The CDR3 DNA is TGTGCCAGCTCACCAGACAGGGCGAAGAAAGCGCAGTATTTT.